This note documents a single TCR beta chain sequence. Germline assignment: CDR1 LGHNA and CDR2 YSLEER. This CDR3 spans 14 amino acids. Trimming pared 2 bases from V and 6 bases from J, leaving 12 bases between. This entry is derived from a study of T-cell reconstitution after alpha-beta-depleted transplantation in children. The library targeted TCRbeta and was prepared with unique molecular identifiers. MiXCR was run by TCRdb on the PCR reads, yielding one entry per CDR3 protein. The table shows about 500,000 distinct CDR3 sequences, with about 31% occurring only once. This chain connects TRBV4-3 to TRBJ2-3; D is tentatively TRBD1 or TRBD2 (5 bases each). The clonotype comes from a human donor who donated a stem cell graft to a child with aplastic anemia. Sequencing was performed on PBMCs from the stem cell graft donor, taken from the stem cell graft. CDR3 nucleotides: TGCGCCAGCAGCCAAATCCCAGGGACGGATACGCAGTATTTT. It codes for CASSQIPGTDTQYF.